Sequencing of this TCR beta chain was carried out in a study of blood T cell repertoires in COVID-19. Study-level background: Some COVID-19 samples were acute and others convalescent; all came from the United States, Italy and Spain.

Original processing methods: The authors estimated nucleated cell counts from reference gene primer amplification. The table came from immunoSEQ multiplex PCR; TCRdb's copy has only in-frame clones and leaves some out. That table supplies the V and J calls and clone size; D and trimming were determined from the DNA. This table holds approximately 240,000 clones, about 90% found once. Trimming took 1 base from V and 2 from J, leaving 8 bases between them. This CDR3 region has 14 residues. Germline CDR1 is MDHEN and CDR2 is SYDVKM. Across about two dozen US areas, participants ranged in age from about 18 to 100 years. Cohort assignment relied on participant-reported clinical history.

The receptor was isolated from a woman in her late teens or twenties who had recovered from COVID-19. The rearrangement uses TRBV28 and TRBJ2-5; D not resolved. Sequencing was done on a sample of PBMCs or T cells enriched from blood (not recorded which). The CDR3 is CASSLSPSQETQYF. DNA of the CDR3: TGTGCCAGCAGTTTATCCCCTTCTCAAGAGACCCAGTACTTC.